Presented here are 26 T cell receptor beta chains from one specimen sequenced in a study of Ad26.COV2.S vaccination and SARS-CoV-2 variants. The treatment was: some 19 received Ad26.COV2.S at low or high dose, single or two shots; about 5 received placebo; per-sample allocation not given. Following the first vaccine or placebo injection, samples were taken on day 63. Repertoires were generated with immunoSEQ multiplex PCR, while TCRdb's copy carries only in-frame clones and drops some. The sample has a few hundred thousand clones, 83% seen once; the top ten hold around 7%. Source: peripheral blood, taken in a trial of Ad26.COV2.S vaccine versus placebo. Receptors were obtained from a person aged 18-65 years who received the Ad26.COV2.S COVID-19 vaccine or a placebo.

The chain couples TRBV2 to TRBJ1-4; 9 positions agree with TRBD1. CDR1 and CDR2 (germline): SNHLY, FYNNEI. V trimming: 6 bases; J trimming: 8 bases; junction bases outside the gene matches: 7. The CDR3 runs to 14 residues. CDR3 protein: CASSYGTGREKLFF. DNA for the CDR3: TGTGCCAGCAGCTACGGGACAGGGAGGGAAAAACTGTTTTTT.

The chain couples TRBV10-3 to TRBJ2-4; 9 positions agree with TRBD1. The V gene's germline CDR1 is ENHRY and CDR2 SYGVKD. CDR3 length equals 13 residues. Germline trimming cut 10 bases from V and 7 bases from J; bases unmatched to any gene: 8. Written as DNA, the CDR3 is TGTGCCACCGAGACAGGGGGAGGGAACATTCAGTACTTC. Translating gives CATETGGGNIQYF.

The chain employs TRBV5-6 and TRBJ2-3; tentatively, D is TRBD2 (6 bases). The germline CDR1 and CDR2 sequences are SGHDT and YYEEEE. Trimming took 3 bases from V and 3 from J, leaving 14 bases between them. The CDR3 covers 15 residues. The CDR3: CASSSPRRETDTQYF. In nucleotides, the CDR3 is TGTGCCAGCAGCTCCCCCCGGAGGGAGACAGATACGCAGTATTTT.

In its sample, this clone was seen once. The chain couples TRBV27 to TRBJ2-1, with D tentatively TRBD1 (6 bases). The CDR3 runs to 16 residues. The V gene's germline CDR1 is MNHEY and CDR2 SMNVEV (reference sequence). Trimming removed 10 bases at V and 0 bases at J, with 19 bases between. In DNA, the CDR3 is TGTGCCACCAAAGGACAGTTATGGAGCTCCTACAATGAGCAGTTCTTC. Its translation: CATKGQLWSSYNEQFF.

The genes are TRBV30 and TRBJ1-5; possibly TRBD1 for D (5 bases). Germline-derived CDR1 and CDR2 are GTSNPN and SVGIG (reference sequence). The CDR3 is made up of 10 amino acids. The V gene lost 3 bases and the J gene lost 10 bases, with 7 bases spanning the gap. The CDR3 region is CAWRGPPQHF. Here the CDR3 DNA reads TGTGCCTGGAGGGGGCCCCCCCAGCATTTT.

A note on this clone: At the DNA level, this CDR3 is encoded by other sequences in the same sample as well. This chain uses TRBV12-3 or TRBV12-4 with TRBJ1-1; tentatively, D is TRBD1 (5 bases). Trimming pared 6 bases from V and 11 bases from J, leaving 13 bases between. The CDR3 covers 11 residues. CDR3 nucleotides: TGTGCCAGCAGCCTCTCAGAGGGGGCTTTCTTT. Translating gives CASSLSEGAFF.

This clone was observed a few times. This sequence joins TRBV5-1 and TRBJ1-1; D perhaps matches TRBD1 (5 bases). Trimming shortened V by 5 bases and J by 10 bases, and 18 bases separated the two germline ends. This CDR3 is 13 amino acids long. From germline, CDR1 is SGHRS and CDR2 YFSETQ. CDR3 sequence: CASSSVRERRAFF. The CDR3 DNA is TGCGCCAGCAGTTCAGTCAGGGAAAGGAGAGCTTTCTTT. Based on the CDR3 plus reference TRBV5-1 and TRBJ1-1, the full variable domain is KAGVTQTPRYLIKTRGQQVTLSCSPISGHRSVSWYQQTPGQGLQFLFEYFSETQRNKGNFPGRFSGRQFSNSRSEMNVSTLELGDSALYLCASSSVRERRAFFGQGTRLTVV.

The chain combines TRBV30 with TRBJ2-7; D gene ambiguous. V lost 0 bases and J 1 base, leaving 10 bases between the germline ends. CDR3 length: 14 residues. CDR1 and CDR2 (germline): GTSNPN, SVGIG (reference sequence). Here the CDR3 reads CAWSVQLGSYEQYF. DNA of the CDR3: TGTGCCTGGAGTGTACAGCTCGGGTCCTACGAGCAGTACTTC.

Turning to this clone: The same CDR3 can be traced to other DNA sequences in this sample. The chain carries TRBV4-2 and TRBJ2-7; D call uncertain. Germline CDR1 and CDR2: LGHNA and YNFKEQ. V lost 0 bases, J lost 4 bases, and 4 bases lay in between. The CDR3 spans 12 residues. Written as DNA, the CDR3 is TGTGCCAGCAGCCAAGAGGGTTACGAGCAGTACTTC. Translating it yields CASSQEGYEQYF.

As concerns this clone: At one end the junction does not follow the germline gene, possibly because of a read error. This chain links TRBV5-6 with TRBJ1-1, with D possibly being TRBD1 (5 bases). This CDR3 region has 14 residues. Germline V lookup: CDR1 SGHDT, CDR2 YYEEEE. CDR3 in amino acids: CARSGGIGGPEAFF. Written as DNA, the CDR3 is TGTGCCCGCAGCGGGGGGATCGGTGGGCCTGAAGCTTTCTTT.

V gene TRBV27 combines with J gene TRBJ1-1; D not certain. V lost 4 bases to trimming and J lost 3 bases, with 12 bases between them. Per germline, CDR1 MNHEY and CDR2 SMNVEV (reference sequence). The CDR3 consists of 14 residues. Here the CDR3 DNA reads TGTGCCAGCAGTTCGGGCCAGAGATACACTGAAGCTTTCTTT. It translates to CASSSGQRYTEAFF.

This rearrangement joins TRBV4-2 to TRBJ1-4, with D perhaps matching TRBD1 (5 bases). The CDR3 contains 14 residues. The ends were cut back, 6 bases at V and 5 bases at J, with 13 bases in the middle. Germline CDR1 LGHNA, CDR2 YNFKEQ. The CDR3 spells CASRKSQGNEKLFF. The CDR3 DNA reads TGTGCCAGCAGGAAGAGCCAGGGCAATGAAAAACTGTTTTTT.

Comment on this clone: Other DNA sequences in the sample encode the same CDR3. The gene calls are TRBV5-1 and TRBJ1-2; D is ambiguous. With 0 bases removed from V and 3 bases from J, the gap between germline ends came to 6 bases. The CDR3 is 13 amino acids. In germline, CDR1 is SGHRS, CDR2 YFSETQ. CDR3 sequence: CASSLAGYYGYTF. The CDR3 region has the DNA TGCGCCAGCAGCTTGGCCGGGTACTATGGCTACACCTTC.

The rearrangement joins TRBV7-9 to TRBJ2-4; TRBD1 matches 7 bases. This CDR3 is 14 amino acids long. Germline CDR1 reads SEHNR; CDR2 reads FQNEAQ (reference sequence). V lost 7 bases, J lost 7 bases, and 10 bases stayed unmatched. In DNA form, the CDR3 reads TGTGCCAGCAAGTGGGTAGCCAGGGGGAACATTCAGTACTTC. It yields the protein CASKWVARGNIQYF.

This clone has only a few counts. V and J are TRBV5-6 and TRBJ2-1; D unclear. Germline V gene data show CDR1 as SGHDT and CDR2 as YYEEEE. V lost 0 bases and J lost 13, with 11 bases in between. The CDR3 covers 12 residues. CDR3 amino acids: CASSLVGPHQFF. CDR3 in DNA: TGTGCCAGCAGCTTGGTGGGCCCTCACCAGTTCTTC. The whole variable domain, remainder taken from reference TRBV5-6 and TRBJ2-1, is DAGVTQSPTHLIKTRGQQVTLRCSPKSGHDTVSWYQQALGQGPQFIFQYYEEEERQRGNFPDRFSGHQFPNYSSELNVNALLLGDSALYLCASSLVGPHQFFGPGTRLTVL.

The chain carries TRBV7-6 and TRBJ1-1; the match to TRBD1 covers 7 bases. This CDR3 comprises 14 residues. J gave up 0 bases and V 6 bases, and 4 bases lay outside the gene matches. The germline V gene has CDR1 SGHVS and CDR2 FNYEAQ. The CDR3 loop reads CASSRTGLNTEAFF. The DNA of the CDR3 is TGTGCCAGCAGTAGGACAGGACTGAACACTGAAGCTTTCTTT.

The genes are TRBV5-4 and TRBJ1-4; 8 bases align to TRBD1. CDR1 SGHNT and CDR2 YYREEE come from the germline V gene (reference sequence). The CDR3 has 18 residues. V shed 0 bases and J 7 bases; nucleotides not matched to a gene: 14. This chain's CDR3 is CASSLALGSHRGIEKLFF. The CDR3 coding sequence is TGTGCCAGCAGCTTGGCCCTTGGTAGTCACAGGGGGATTGAAAAACTGTTTTTT.

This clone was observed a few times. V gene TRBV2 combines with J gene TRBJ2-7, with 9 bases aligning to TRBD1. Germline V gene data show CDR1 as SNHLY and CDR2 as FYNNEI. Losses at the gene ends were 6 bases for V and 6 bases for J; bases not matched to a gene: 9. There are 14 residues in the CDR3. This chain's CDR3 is CASRGTGRLFEQYF. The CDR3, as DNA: TGTGCCAGCAGGGGGACAGGGAGGTTATTCGAGCAGTACTTC.

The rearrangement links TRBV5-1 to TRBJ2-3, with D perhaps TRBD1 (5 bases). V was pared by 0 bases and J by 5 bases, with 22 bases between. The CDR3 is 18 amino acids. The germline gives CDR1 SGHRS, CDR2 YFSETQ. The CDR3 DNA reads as TGCGCCAGCAGCTTGGCCCCCGAACAAGGATCTAGGGGAGATACGCAGTATTTT. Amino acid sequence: CASSLAPEQGSRGDTQYF.

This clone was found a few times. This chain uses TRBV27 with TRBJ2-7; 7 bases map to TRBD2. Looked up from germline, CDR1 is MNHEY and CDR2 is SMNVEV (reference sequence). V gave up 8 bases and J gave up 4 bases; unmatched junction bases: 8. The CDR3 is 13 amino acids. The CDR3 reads CASGGGGAYEQYF. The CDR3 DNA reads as TGTGCCAGCGGAGGCGGGGGAGCATACGAGCAGTACTTC.

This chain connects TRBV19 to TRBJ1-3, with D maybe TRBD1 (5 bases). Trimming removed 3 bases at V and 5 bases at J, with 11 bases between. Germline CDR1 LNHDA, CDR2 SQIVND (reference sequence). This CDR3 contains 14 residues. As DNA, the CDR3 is TGTGCCAGTAGTATTAAGGGGAGAAGAAACACCATATATTTT. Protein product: CASSIKGRRNTIYF.

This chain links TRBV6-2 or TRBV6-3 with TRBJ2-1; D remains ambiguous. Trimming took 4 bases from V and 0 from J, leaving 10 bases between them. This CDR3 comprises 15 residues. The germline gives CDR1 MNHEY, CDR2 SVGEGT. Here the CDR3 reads CASSLTKSSYNEQFF. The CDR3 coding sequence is TGTGCCAGCAGTTTAACCAAAAGCTCCTACAATGAGCAGTTCTTC.

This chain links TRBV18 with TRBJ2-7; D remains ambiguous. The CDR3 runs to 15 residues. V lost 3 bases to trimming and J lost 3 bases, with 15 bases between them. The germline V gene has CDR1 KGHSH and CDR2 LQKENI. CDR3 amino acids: CASSPIRTPGYEQYF. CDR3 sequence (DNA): TGTGCCAGCTCACCGATTAGGACGCCCGGCTACGAGCAGTACTTC.

CDR3: CASSLSSSWDYGYTF. The CDR3 nucleotides are TGTGCCAGCAGCTTAAGTTCGAGCTGGGACTATGGCTACACCTTC. The rearrangement joins TRBV7-2 to TRBJ1-2; D is ambiguous. This CDR3 is built from 15 residues. In germline, CDR1 is SGHTA, CDR2 FQGNSA. V shed 2 bases and J shed 3 bases, with 13 bases lying between them.

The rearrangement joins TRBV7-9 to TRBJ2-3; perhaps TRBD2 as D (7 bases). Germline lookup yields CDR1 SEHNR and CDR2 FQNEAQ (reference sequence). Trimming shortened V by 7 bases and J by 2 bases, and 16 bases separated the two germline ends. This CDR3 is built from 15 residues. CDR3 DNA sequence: TGTGCCAGCACCCTCGAGGCGGGGGCCACAGATACGCAGTATTTT. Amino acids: CASTLEAGATDTQYF.

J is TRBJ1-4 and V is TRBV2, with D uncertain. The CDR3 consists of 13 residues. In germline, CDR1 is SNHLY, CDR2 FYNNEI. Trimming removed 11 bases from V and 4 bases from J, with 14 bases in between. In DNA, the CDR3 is TGTGCCTCCAGTGGCAGCCATAATGAAAAACTGTTTTTT. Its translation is CASSGSHNEKLFF.